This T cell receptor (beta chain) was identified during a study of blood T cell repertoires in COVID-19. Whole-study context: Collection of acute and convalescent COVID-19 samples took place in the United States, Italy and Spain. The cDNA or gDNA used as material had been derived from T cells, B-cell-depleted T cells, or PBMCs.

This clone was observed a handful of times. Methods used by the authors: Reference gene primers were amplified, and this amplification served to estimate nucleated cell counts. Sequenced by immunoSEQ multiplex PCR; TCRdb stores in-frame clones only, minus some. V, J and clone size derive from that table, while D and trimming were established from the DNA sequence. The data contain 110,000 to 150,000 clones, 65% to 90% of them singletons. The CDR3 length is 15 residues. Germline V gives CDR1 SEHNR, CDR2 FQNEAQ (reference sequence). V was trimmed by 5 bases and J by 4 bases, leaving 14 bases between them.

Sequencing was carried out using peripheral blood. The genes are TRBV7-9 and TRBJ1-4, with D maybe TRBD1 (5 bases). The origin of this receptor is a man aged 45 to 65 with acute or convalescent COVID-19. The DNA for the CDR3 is TGTGCCAGCAGCGTCCTCGGGGGAGGTAATGAAAAACTGTTTTTT. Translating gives CASSVLGGGNEKLFF.